This T cell receptor beta chain is drawn from a study of blood T cell repertoires in COVID-19. The CDR3 is made up of 15 amino acids. With 5 bases clipped from V and 5 bases from J, the junction kept 12 bases outside the gene matches. The germline CDR1 and CDR2 sequences are MNHEY and SVGEGT. TCRdb keeps only in-frame clones here, not all; method: immunoSEQ multiplex PCR. The sample has about 180,000 clones; 80% to 85% are singletons. This clone was picked up a small number of times. The sequence came from a woman aged 40-49 years with COVID-19, enrolled during active disease. Sequenced material: peripheral blood. The genes are TRBV6-2 or TRBV6-3 and TRBJ2-7; 7 bases agree with TRBD2. The CDR3 region has the DNA TGTGCCAGCAGTACAGGAGAGCGGGACTCGGACGAGCAGTACTTC. Protein product: CASSTGERDSDEQYF.